This TCR beta chain was captured in a study of T-cell reconstitution after alpha-beta-depleted transplantation in children. The study's findings and limits: About two months after transplant, alpha-beta T cells reportedly came from several hundred expanded graft clones.

This clonotype was counted many times. Its antigen is currently unknown. Per germline, CDR1 SQVTM and CDR2 ANQGSEA. Deletions cut 7 bases from V and 5 bases from J, with 14 bases between. This CDR3 has 12 amino acids. Unique molecular identifiers were used to barcode this TCRbeta library. One entry per CDR3 protein, called by TCRdb with MiXCR from the PCR reads. The sample consists of 210,000 or so distinct CDR3 sequences, roughly a tenth of them appearing once. The receptor was isolated from a child under two years old with acute myeloid leukemia, due to receive a stem cell transplant. The sample in question was PBMCs, obtained before TCRalphabeta/CD19-depleted stem cell transplant. The chain is built from TRBV29-1 and TRBJ1-1; the D gene is possibly TRBD1 (6 bases). The CDR3 DNA reads as TGCAGCGACCTAGGGGGAAGGACTGAAGCTTTCTTT. It yields the protein CSDLGGRTEAFF.